A selection of T cell receptor beta chains follows, all from one sample in a study of vaccination effects on CD4 cells after COVID-19. Antigen specificity for these receptors is unknown. Using immunoSEQ multiplex PCR, the repertoire was profiled, and TCRdb retains in-frame clones only, with some absent. The sample carries just under 60,000 clones, approximately 78% recorded once. Sample: CD4+ T cells from PBMCs cultured with HCoV-OC43 spike peptides, taken after COVID-19 vaccination. The receptor source for this set is a human donor who received a COVID-19 vaccine. The CDR3 runs from the conserved cysteine through the conserved F or W. The order of the fields is CDR3 protein, CDR3 DNA, V gene, D gene, clone size, J gene. D genes are given only for firm matches. Clone size, where shown, is once, few, many, or a class for clones that have expanded.

CDR3aa: CASSSGGHKETQYF
CDR3nt: TGTGCCAGCTCGTCCGGGGGCCATAAAGAGACCCAGTACTTC
v_gene: TRBV11-1
d_gene: -
abundance: -
j_gene: TRBJ2-5

CDR3aa: CASSQGTASNTGELFF
CDR3nt: TGTGCCAGCAGCCAAGGCACGGCCTCGAACACCGGGGAGCTGTTTTTT
v_gene: TRBV3-1/TRBV3-2
d_gene: -
abundance: once
j_gene: TRBJ2-2

CDR3aa: CASSDQDRDGYTF
CDR3nt: TGTGCCAGCAGTGACCAGGACAGGGATGGCTACACCTTC
v_gene: TRBV25-1
d_gene: TRBD1
abundance: -
j_gene: TRBJ1-2

CDR3aa: CASSPRGSLGTDTQYF
CDR3nt: TGTGCCAGTAGTCCCCGAGGCTCCCTTGGCACAGATACGCAGTATTTT
v_gene: TRBV19
d_gene: -
abundance: -
j_gene: TRBJ2-3

CDR3aa: CASSLIRGQGMYIQYF
CDR3nt: TGTGCCAGCAGCCTGATACGGGGACAGGGGATGTACATTCAGTACTTC
v_gene: TRBV11-2
d_gene: TRBD1
abundance: -
j_gene: TRBJ2-4

CDR3aa: CASSPLPRAGANVLTF
CDR3nt: TGTGCCAGCAGCCCTCTCCCCAGGGCTGGGGCCAACGTCCTGACTTTC
v_gene: TRBV11-1
d_gene: -
abundance: -
j_gene: TRBJ2-6

CDR3aa: CASSFHTQPQHF
CDR3nt: TGTGCCAGTAGTTTCCATACCCAGCCCCAGCATTTT
v_gene: TRBV19
d_gene: -
abundance: -
j_gene: TRBJ1-5

CDR3aa: CASSTNSGDTQYF
CDR3nt: TGTGCCAGCAGCACAAACTCGGGAGATACGCAGTATTTT
v_gene: TRBV7-3
d_gene: -
abundance: -
j_gene: TRBJ2-3

CDR3aa: CASSIGDRFTDTQYF
CDR3nt: TGTGCCAGTAGTATAGGGGACCGATTCACAGATACGCAGTATTTT
v_gene: TRBV19
d_gene: -
abundance: -
j_gene: TRBJ2-3

CDR3aa: CASSQDYGVPLETQYF
CDR3nt: TGTGCCAGCAGCCAAGATTACGGGGTACCGTTAGAGACCCAGTACTTC
v_gene: TRBV14
d_gene: -
abundance: -
j_gene: TRBJ2-5

CDR3aa: CASSLVGEGSTEAFF
CDR3nt: TGTGCCAGCAGCTTAGTGGGGGAGGGATCCACTGAAGCTTTCTTT
v_gene: TRBV7-2
d_gene: -
abundance: -
j_gene: TRBJ1-1

CDR3aa: CASSGPRGLTDTQYF
CDR3nt: TGTGCCAGCAGTGGCCCACGGGGCCTCACAGATACGCAGTATTTT
v_gene: TRBV2
d_gene: -
abundance: -
j_gene: TRBJ2-3

CDR3aa: CASSLGTGGAEELAKNIQYF
CDR3nt: TGTGCCAGCAGTTTAGGGACAGGGGGCGCAGAGGAACTAGCCAAAAACATTCAGTACTTC
v_gene: TRBV28
d_gene: TRBD1
abundance: -
j_gene: TRBJ2-4

CDR3aa: CASSPQGGGTDTQYF
CDR3nt: TGTGCCAGCAGCCCACAGGGCGGGGGCACAGATACGCAGTATTTT
v_gene: TRBV7-2
d_gene: -
abundance: -
j_gene: TRBJ2-3

CDR3aa: CASMRSSGGNEQFF
CDR3nt: TGTGCCAGCATGAGGTCTAGCGGGGGCAATGAGCAGTTCTTC
v_gene: TRBV6-6
d_gene: TRBD2
abundance: -
j_gene: TRBJ2-1

CDR3aa: CASSRDTAGNTIYF
CDR3nt: TGTGCCAGCAGCCGCGACACGGCTGGAAACACCATATATTTT
v_gene: TRBV6-5
d_gene: -
abundance: -
j_gene: TRBJ1-3

CDR3aa: CASSPLAGSNTGELFF
CDR3nt: TGTGCCAGCAGCCCCTTAGCGGGGTCGAACACCGGGGAGCTGTTTTTT
v_gene: TRBV7-3
d_gene: TRBD2
abundance: -
j_gene: TRBJ2-2

CDR3aa: CAWERRGSNQPQHF
CDR3nt: TGTGCCTGGGAACGCAGGGGGAGCAATCAGCCCCAGCATTTT
v_gene: TRBV30
d_gene: TRBD1
abundance: -
j_gene: TRBJ1-5

CDR3aa: CSVRKNTEAFF
CDR3nt: TGCAGCGTTAGGAAGAACACTGAAGCTTTCTTT
v_gene: TRBV29-1
d_gene: -
abundance: -
j_gene: TRBJ1-1

CDR3aa: CASSQDRGAGANVLTF
CDR3nt: TGTGCCAGCAGCCAAGATCGCGGGGCTGGGGCCAACGTCCTGACTTTC
v_gene: TRBV3-1/TRBV3-2
d_gene: -
abundance: -
j_gene: TRBJ2-6

CDR3aa: CASSTDRSSYNEQFF
CDR3nt: TGTGCCAGCAGCACCGACCGGAGCTCCTACAATGAGCAGTTCTTC
v_gene: TRBV2
d_gene: -
abundance: once
j_gene: TRBJ2-1

CDR3aa: CASSLNWVAGNTIYF
CDR3nt: TGTGCCAGCAGCTTGAATTGGGTGGCTGGAAACACCATATATTTT
v_gene: TRBV5-5
d_gene: -
abundance: -
j_gene: TRBJ1-3

CDR3aa: CASSFSGTGKETQYF
CDR3nt: TGCGCCAGCAGTTTCTCCGGGACAGGGAAAGAGACCCAGTACTTC
v_gene: TRBV10-1
d_gene: TRBD1
abundance: once
j_gene: TRBJ2-5

CDR3aa: CASSFDRATEAFF
CDR3nt: TGTGCCAGTAGTTTCGACAGGGCGACTGAAGCTTTCTTT
v_gene: TRBV19
d_gene: TRBD1
abundance: -
j_gene: TRBJ1-1

CDR3aa: CASSPSPLGVEKLFF
CDR3nt: TGTGCCAGCAGCCCTAGCCCCTTGGGAGTTGAAAAACTGTTTTTT
v_gene: TRBV28
d_gene: -
abundance: -
j_gene: TRBJ1-4

CDR3aa: CASNEGPNFYNEQFF
CDR3nt: TGTGCCAGCAATGAGGGGCCAAATTTCTACAATGAGCAGTTCTTC
v_gene: TRBV28
d_gene: -
abundance: once
j_gene: TRBJ2-1

CDR3aa: CATSDSGIMSNQPQHF
CDR3nt: TGTGCCACCAGTGATTCGGGTATTATGAGCAATCAGCCCCAGCATTTT
v_gene: TRBV24-1
d_gene: -
abundance: -
j_gene: TRBJ1-5

CDR3aa: CASSSGGGRNEKLFF
CDR3nt: TGCGCCAGCAGCTCGGGAGGGGGCAGGAATGAAAAACTGTTTTTT
v_gene: TRBV5-1
d_gene: TRBD1
abundance: few
j_gene: TRBJ1-4

CDR3aa: CASSLGGAGNTIYF
CDR3nt: TGCGCCAGCAGCTTGGGGGGTGCTGGAAACACCATATATTTT
v_gene: TRBV5-1
d_gene: -
abundance: -
j_gene: TRBJ1-3

CDR3aa: CASSLGRPGRAFF
CDR3nt: TGTGCCAGCAGTTTAGGACGCCCGGGGAGGGCTTTCTTT
v_gene: TRBV12-3/TRBV12-4
d_gene: -
abundance: -
j_gene: TRBJ1-1

CDR3aa: CASGLGGLQETQYF
CDR3nt: TGTGCTAGTGGTTTGGGAGGCCTCCAAGAGACCCAGTACTTC
v_gene: TRBV12-5
d_gene: -
abundance: -
j_gene: TRBJ2-5

CDR3aa: CASSFAPSLAGDKNIQYF
CDR3nt: TGTGCCAGCAGCTTTGCCCCGAGCTTAGCGGGGGACAAAAACATTCAGTACTTC
v_gene: TRBV7-3
d_gene: TRBD2
abundance: -
j_gene: TRBJ2-4

CDR3aa: CASSSQETQYF
CDR3nt: TGTGCCAGCAGCTCCCAAGAGACCCAGTACTTC
v_gene: TRBV7-9
d_gene: -
abundance: once
j_gene: TRBJ2-5

CDR3aa: CASSLIGGGPQETQYF
CDR3nt: TGTGCCAGCAGTCTAATAGGGGGGGGGCCTCAAGAGACCCAGTACTTC
v_gene: TRBV7-3
d_gene: -
abundance: -
j_gene: TRBJ2-5

CDR3aa: CASTSNEKLFF
CDR3nt: TGTGCCAGCACCTCGAATGAAAAACTGTTTTTT
v_gene: TRBV28
d_gene: -
abundance: -
j_gene: TRBJ1-4

CDR3aa: CASSQSGLAGVTGELFF
CDR3nt: TGCGCCAGCAGCCAATCGGGACTAGCGGGGGTCACCGGGGAGCTGTTTTTT
v_gene: TRBV4-1
d_gene: TRBD2
abundance: few
j_gene: TRBJ2-2

CDR3aa: CASSATGTGRANVLTF
CDR3nt: TGTGCCAGCAGCGCAACCGGGACAGGGAGGGCCAACGTCCTGACTTTC
v_gene: TRBV7-3
d_gene: TRBD1
abundance: few
j_gene: TRBJ2-6

CDR3aa: CAISEWGTHTDTQYF
CDR3nt: TGTGCCATCAGTGAGTGGGGGACCCACACAGATACGCAGTATTTT
v_gene: TRBV10-3
d_gene: -
abundance: once
j_gene: TRBJ2-3

CDR3aa: CATSRDSGVLFF
CDR3nt: TGTGCCACCAGCAGAGATTCGGGGGTACTGTTTTTT
v_gene: TRBV15
d_gene: -
abundance: -
j_gene: TRBJ1-4

CDR3aa: CASSPDGFVSYNEQFF
CDR3nt: TGCGCCAGCAGCCCGGACGGTTTCGTGTCCTACAATGAGCAGTTCTTC
v_gene: TRBV5-1
d_gene: -
abundance: -
j_gene: TRBJ2-1

CDR3aa: CASSLSETQYF
CDR3nt: TGTGCCAGCAGCCTGAGCGAGACCCAGTACTTC
v_gene: TRBV7-9
d_gene: -
abundance: -
j_gene: TRBJ2-5

CDR3aa: CASSLGTGVSQETQYF
CDR3nt: TGTGCCAGCAGTTTAGGCACAGGGGTGAGTCAAGAGACCCAGTACTTC
v_gene: TRBV28
d_gene: TRBD1
abundance: -
j_gene: TRBJ2-5

CDR3aa: CAWAHRVMNTEAFF
CDR3nt: TGTGCCTGGGCGCACAGGGTCATGAACACTGAAGCTTTCTTT
v_gene: TRBV30
d_gene: -
abundance: -
j_gene: TRBJ1-1

CDR3aa: CASSLRDFTDTQYF
CDR3nt: TGTGCCAGCAGCTTACGGGACTTCACAGATACGCAGTATTTT
v_gene: TRBV7-2
d_gene: -
abundance: once
j_gene: TRBJ2-3

CDR3aa: CASSLLGDAGGARGYTF
CDR3nt: TGTGCCAGCAGCTTGCTTGGAGACGCAGGGGGCGCGAGAGGCTACACCTTC
v_gene: TRBV5-5
d_gene: TRBD1
abundance: once
j_gene: TRBJ1-2

CDR3aa: CASSRGTAISYNEQFF
CDR3nt: TGTGCCAGCAGCCGAGGGACAGCTATCTCCTACAATGAGCAGTTCTTC
v_gene: TRBV7-3
d_gene: TRBD1
abundance: -
j_gene: TRBJ2-1

CDR3aa: CASSPRDRGDSPLHF
CDR3nt: TGCGCCAGCAGCCCCCGAGACAGGGGGGATTCACCCCTCCACTTT
v_gene: TRBV4-3
d_gene: TRBD1
abundance: -
j_gene: TRBJ1-6

CDR3aa: CASSHVAGQGYTGELFF
CDR3nt: TGCGCCAGCAGCCACGTCGCCGGGCAGGGCTATACCGGGGAGCTGTTTTTT
v_gene: TRBV4-3
d_gene: -
abundance: -
j_gene: TRBJ2-2

CDR3aa: CASSQDGNTEAFF
CDR3nt: TGTGCCAGCAGCCAAGACGGTAACACTGAAGCTTTCTTT
v_gene: TRBV14
d_gene: -
abundance: -
j_gene: TRBJ1-1

CDR3aa: CASSLRQGGEKLFF
CDR3nt: TGTGCCAGCAGCTTACGACAGGGGGGTGAAAAACTGTTTTTT
v_gene: TRBV13
d_gene: TRBD1
abundance: -
j_gene: TRBJ1-4

CDR3aa: CASSLVRTGRPDTQYF
CDR3nt: TGTGCCAGCAGCTTGGTCCGGACAGGGCGCCCAGATACGCAGTATTTT
v_gene: TRBV5-5
d_gene: TRBD1
abundance: once
j_gene: TRBJ2-3

CDR3aa: CATSDGRNTGELFF
CDR3nt: TGTGCCACCAGTGATGGGAGGAACACCGGGGAGCTGTTTTTT
v_gene: TRBV24-1
d_gene: -
abundance: -
j_gene: TRBJ2-2

CDR3aa: CASSLQADTIYF
CDR3nt: TGTGCCAGCAGCTTACAGGCAGACACCATATATTTT
v_gene: TRBV7-9
d_gene: -
abundance: few
j_gene: TRBJ1-3

CDR3aa: CASISQGAGNQPQHF
CDR3nt: TGTGCCAGCATCTCACAGGGGGCCGGCAATCAGCCCCAGCATTTT
v_gene: TRBV28
d_gene: TRBD1
abundance: few
j_gene: TRBJ1-5